Following are 28 T cell receptor beta chains from one sample sequenced in a study of T cell responses to AZD1222 COVID-19 vaccine (dated by TCRdb to about 2021). The intended sense of this specimen's time point label: baseline before first vaccination. The method behind the library was the immunoSEQ multiplex PCR assay. This is the immuneACCESS table as TCRdb keeps it, with only in-frame sequences that have V and J called. A part of the clones is gone; compared with another copy, unresolved V genes explain less than half, and the rest is unexplained. This sample gives about 150,000 clones in total; about 87% of them show up just once. Around 3.2% of the sample lies in the top ten. The sequencing here drew on peripheral blood, taken on day 0 of AZD1222 vaccination. These receptors originate from an adult in good health.

The V gene is TRBV7-2, the J gene TRBJ1-2; TRBD1 is a possible D gene (6 bases). This CDR3 has 15 residues. The germline gives CDR1 SGHTA, CDR2 FQGNSA. V was clipped by 0 bases and J by 6 bases, with 14 bases between them. CDR3 bases: TGTGCCAGCAGCTTAGCTGTCCGAGGGGGTGATGGCTACACCTTC. This encodes CASSLAVRGGDGYTF.

CDR3 sequence: CASSSPGQGNEKLFF. The CDR3 DNA sequence: TGTGCCAGCAGCTCTCCGGGACAGGGGAATGAAAAACTGTTTTTT. The rearrangement joins TRBV3-1 (or the pseudogene TRBV3-2) to TRBJ1-4; 10 bases are shared with TRBD1. The J segment lost 5 bases and the V segment lost 5 bases, leaving 5 bases of the junction unmatched. The CDR3 loop spans 15 amino acids. The germline gives CDR1 LGHDT, CDR2 YNNKEL (reference sequence).

This clone came up once. Here the CDR3 reads CASSLGIGHTEAFF. CDR3 nucleotides: TGCGCCAGCAGCCTGGGTATTGGGCACACTGAAGCTTTCTTT. The V gene is TRBV4-3, the J gene TRBJ1-1; D is unresolved. The CDR3 runs 14 residues. V gave up 4 bases and J gave up 3 bases, with 12 bases separating them. Germline loops: CDR1 LGHNA, CDR2 YSLEER.

The rearrangement links TRBV13 to TRBJ1-2, with 9 bases matching TRBD1. Looked up from germline, CDR1 is PRHDT and CDR2 is FYEKMQ (reference sequence). This CDR3 spans 13 amino acids. J lost 8 bases, V lost 5 bases, and 6 bases had no gene match. As DNA, the CDR3 is TGTGCCAGCAGCCGGGACAGGGTCGGAGGCTACACCTTC. Residues: CASSRDRVGGYTF.

This clone was detected only once. This chain links TRBV24-1 with TRBJ2-7; 7 bases map to TRBD1. Germline V lookup: CDR1 KGHDR, CDR2 SFDVKD. Losses at the gene ends were 6 bases for V and 3 bases for J; bases not matched to a gene: 7. This CDR3 is 14 amino acids long. The CDR3 sequence: CATSLGGEGYEQYF. The CDR3 DNA is TGTGCCACCAGTCTAGGGGGCGAGGGCTACGAGCAGTACTTC.

The V call is TRBV19, the J call TRBJ1-6; tentative D call: TRBD1 (6 bases). The CDR3 extends over 16 amino acids. Trimming removed 5 bases at V and 9 bases at J, with 20 bases between. Germline V CDR1 and CDR2: LNHDA, SQIVND (reference sequence). The CDR3 is CASSLGTNPLPSPLHF. As DNA, the CDR3 is TGTGCCAGTAGTCTAGGGACAAATCCCTTACCTTCACCCCTCCACTTT. Full variable domain (rest looked up from reference TRBV19 and TRBJ1-6): DGGITQSPKYLFRKEGQNVTLSCEQNLNHDAMYWYRQDPGQGLRLIYYSQIVNDFQKGDIAEGYSVSREKKESFPLTVTSAQKNPTAFYLCASSLGTNPLPSPLHFGNGTRLTVT.

This rearrangement joins TRBV4-3 to TRBJ1-1, with D unresolved. Germline CDR1 reads LGHNA; CDR2 reads YSLEER. The CDR3 is made up of 16 amino acids. Trimming removed 0 bases from V and 2 bases from J, with 13 bases in between. This CDR3 reads CASSQELLEGNTEAFF. The CDR3 DNA reads TGCGCCAGCAGCCAAGAGTTACTCGAGGGAAACACTGAAGCTTTCTTT.

The chain links TRBV11-2 to TRBJ1-2, with D unclear. V was clipped by 3 bases and J by 3 bases, with 11 bases between them. Germline CDR1 is SGHAT and CDR2 is FQNNGV. The CDR3 consists of 14 residues. In DNA, the CDR3 is TGTGCCAGCAGCTTGGGCCCAGCTGACTATGGCTACACCTTC. It codes for CASSLGPADYGYTF.

This clone was counted a single time. This chain connects TRBV14 to TRBJ1-1, with a tentative D call TRBD1 (5 bases). V lost 0 bases to trimming and J lost 5 bases, with 10 bases between them. The CDR3 contains 14 residues. Looked up from germline, CDR1 is SGHDN and CDR2 is FVKESK. Here the CDR3 reads CASSQDLRGTEAFF. The CDR3 DNA sequence: TGTGCCAGCAGCCAAGATCTTCGGGGGACTGAAGCTTTCTTT.

The chain uses TRBV28 and TRBJ2-4, with D tentatively TRBD2 (6 bases). The ends were cut back, 3 bases at V and 7 bases at J, with 7 bases in the middle. The CDR3 is 12 residues long. The germline V gene encodes CDR1 MDHEN and CDR2 SYDVKM. CDR3 sequence: CASSLGRNIQYF. CDR3 DNA sequence: TGTGCCAGCAGTTTGGGGAGGAACATTCAGTACTTC.

The rearrangement uses TRBV7-2 and TRBJ2-7; D might be TRBD2 (5 bases). V lost 4 bases, J lost 8 bases, and 12 bases lay in between. CDR3 length: 12 residues. Germline CDR1 is SGHTA and CDR2 is FQGNSA. The CDR3 here is CASSSWAGKQYF. In DNA, the CDR3 is TGTGCCAGCAGCTCGTGGGCCGGGAAGCAGTACTTC. Filled out from reference TRBV7-2 and TRBJ2-7, the complete variable domain reads GAGVSQSPSNKVTEKGKDVELRCDPISGHTALYWYRQSLGQGLEFLIYFQGNSAPDKSGLPSDRFSAERTGGSVSTLTIQRTQQEDSAVYLCASSSWAGKQYFGPGTRLTVT.

J is TRBJ1-3 and V is TRBV28, with TRBD1 matching over 7 bases. CDR1 and CDR2 from the germline V gene are MDHEN and SYDVKM. V lost 4 bases and J lost 2; bases outside the gene matches: 2. The length of the CDR3 is 14 residues. The DNA of the CDR3 is TGTGCCAGCAGTTCCACAGGGGCTGGAAACACCATATATTTT. This gives the protein CASSSTGAGNTIYF.

The gene calls are TRBV2 and TRBJ2-2, with a possible D match to TRBD2 (6 bases). V lost 0 bases, J lost 4 bases, and 12 bases lay in between. The CDR3 extends over 16 amino acids. The V gene's germline CDR1 is SNHLY and CDR2 FYNNEI. This CDR3 reads CASSEAGWGGTGELFF. The CDR3 DNA follows: TGTGCCAGCAGTGAAGCGGGTTGGGGAGGCACCGGGGAGCTGTTTTTT.

The chain employs TRBV6-6 and TRBJ1-6; D uncertain. The CDR3 is 12 amino acids. Per the germline V gene, CDR1 is MNHNY and CDR2 is SVGAGI (reference sequence). The V end lost 5 bases, the J end lost 8 bases, and 7 bases lay between the germline ends. CDR3 nucleotide sequence: TGTGCCAGCAGTGCGGGCTATTCACCCCTCCACTTT. This encodes CASSAGYSPLHF.

The chain couples TRBV15 to TRBJ1-3, with D perhaps TRBD1 (5 bases). V lost 0 bases and J 2 bases, leaving 11 bases between the germline ends. This CDR3 contains 16 residues. Germline assignment: CDR1 LNHNV and CDR2 YYDKDF (reference sequence). The CDR3 sequence is CATSRDWQGAGNTIYF. The CDR3 nucleotides are TGTGCCACCAGCAGAGATTGGCAGGGAGCTGGAAACACCATATATTTT.

Concerning this clone: Other DNA sequences in the same sample also yield this CDR3. The CDR3 sequence: CASSQTRGSGNTIYF. The DNA for the CDR3 is TGCGCCAGCAGCCAGACCCGGGGCAGTGGAAACACCATATATTTT. This rearrangement joins TRBV4-3 to TRBJ1-3; tentative D call: TRBD1 (5 bases). The CDR3 contains 15 residues. Germline-derived CDR1 and CDR2 are LGHNA and YSLEER. V was trimmed by 3 bases and J by 3 bases, leaving 12 bases between them.

This chain uses TRBV4-3 with TRBJ1-2; 7 positions match TRBD1. The germline V gene has CDR1 LGHNA and CDR2 YSLEER. J lost 8 bases, V lost 0 bases, and 9 bases had no gene match. The CDR3 length is 15 residues. The CDR3 is CASSQDDRGGGGYTF. CDR3 DNA sequence: TGCGCCAGCAGCCAAGATGATCGAGGGGGCGGCGGCTACACCTTC.

The genes are TRBV5-4 and TRBJ1-2; perhaps TRBD1 as D (5 bases). V lost 4 bases and J lost 7, with 11 bases in between. Germline V gene lookup returns CDR1 SGHNT and CDR2 YYREEE (reference sequence). CDR3 length equals 12 residues. The CDR3 DNA reads as TGTGCCAGCAGCCCCCCCGGGGGTGGCTACACCTTC. Its protein is CASSPPGGGYTF.

This clone has a handful of counts. The rearrangement joins TRBV9 to TRBJ1-3; 7 bases agree with TRBD1. J gave up 0 bases and V 3 bases, and 6 bases lay outside the gene matches. Germline V lookup: CDR1 SGDLS, CDR2 YYNGEE. The CDR3 is 16 amino acids. The CDR3 reads CASSARTGLSGNTIYF. CDR3 DNA sequence: TGTGCCAGCAGCGCCAGGACAGGCCTCTCTGGAAACACCATATATTTT.

The rearrangement links TRBV27 to TRBJ1-1; 9 bases map to TRBD1. V shed 5 bases and J 5 bases; nucleotides not matched to a gene: 12. Germline CDR1 and CDR2: MNHEY and SMNVEV (reference sequence). This CDR3 region has 16 residues. This chain's CDR3 is CASSLTGGAGYTEAFF. In DNA form, the CDR3 reads TGTGCCAGCAGTCTCACAGGGGGCGCGGGGTATACTGAAGCTTTCTTT.

This clone has just one count. The rearrangement links TRBV4-2 to TRBJ2-7, with TRBD2 matching over 7 bases. Germline V gene data show CDR1 as LGHNA and CDR2 as YNFKEQ. The CDR3 runs to 15 residues. After removal of 0 bases from V and 3 bases from J, the junction contained 5 bases not matched to a gene. The CDR3 region has the DNA TGTGCCAGCAGCCAAGATCCCTCTAGCGGCTACGAGCAGTACTTC. Translated: CASSQDPSSGYEQYF.

The rearrangement uses TRBV18 and TRBJ2-3, with D possibly TRBD2 on 5 matching bases. The CDR3 has 14 amino acids. Germline V gives CDR1 KGHSH, CDR2 LQKENI. V was shortened by 5 bases and J by 6 bases, with 15 bases between the two germline ends. The CDR3 nucleotides read TGTGCCAGCTCATCGGACTCCACCTCGGATACGCAGTATTTT. Translation: CASSSDSTSDTQYF.

The chain carries TRBV7-3 and TRBJ2-7, with D possibly TRBD2 on 6 matching bases. Germline V lookup: CDR1 SGHTA, CDR2 FQGTGA. Trimming shortened V by 5 bases and J by 3 bases, and 11 bases separated the two germline ends. This CDR3 has 13 residues. CDR3 in amino acids: CASSAGTGYEQYF. The DNA for the CDR3 is TGTGCCAGCAGCGCCGGGACTGGCTACGAGCAGTACTTC.

This chain uses TRBV25-1 with TRBJ2-2; D may be TRBD1 (5 bases). Trimming removed 1 base at V and 0 bases at J, with 9 bases between. This CDR3 is 16 amino acids long. The germline gives CDR1 MGHDK, CDR2 SYGVNS. The chain's CDR3 is CASSEFGAANTGELFF. The CDR3 bases are TGTGCCAGCAGTGAATTTGGGGCAGCGAACACCGGGGAGCTGTTTTTT.

The V gene is TRBV6-5, the J gene TRBJ2-7; D gene uncertain. CDR1 MNHEY and CDR2 SVGAGI come from the germline V gene. This CDR3 has 11 amino acids. V gave up 7 bases and J gave up 6 bases, with 10 bases separating them. As DNA, the CDR3 is TGTGCCAGCAAAAACCTACGCGAGCAGTACTTC. It encodes CASKNLREQYF.

The chain carries TRBV10-3 and TRBJ1-1; D gene uncertain. V was trimmed by 2 bases and J by 4 bases, leaving 5 bases between them. The germline gives CDR1 ENHRY, CDR2 SYGVKD. The CDR3 is 12 residues long. This chain's CDR3 is CAISEGVTEAFF. In nucleotides, the CDR3 is TGTGCCATCAGTGAGGGGGTCACTGAAGCTTTCTTT.

This rearrangement joins TRBV2 to TRBJ2-7; no clear D. The germline V gene encodes CDR1 SNHLY and CDR2 FYNNEI. CDR3 length: 11 residues. With 6 bases removed from V and 5 bases from J, the gap between germline ends came to 8 bases. The chain's CDR3 is CASRRLDEQYF. CDR3 nucleotide sequence: TGTGCCAGCAGGCGTCTAGACGAGCAGTACTTC. The whole variable domain, filled in from reference TRBV2 and TRBJ2-7, reads EPEVTQTPSHQVTQMGQEVILRCVPISNHLYFYWYRQILGQKVEFLVSFYNNEISEKSEIFDDQFSVERPDGSNFTLKIRSTKLEDSAMYFCASRRLDEQYFGPGTRLTVT.

The genes are TRBV7-2 and TRBJ1-1; D possibly corresponds to TRBD1 (5 bases). Trimming stripped 2 bases from V and 5 bases from J, with 9 bases between. This CDR3 region has 13 residues. Germline CDR1 reads SGHTA; CDR2 reads FQGNSA. The CDR3 spells CASSLRGPTEAFF. The DNA for the CDR3 is TGTGCCAGCAGCTTAAGGGGTCCGACTGAAGCTTTCTTT. Complete variable domain (other parts from reference TRBV7-2 and TRBJ1-1): GAGVSQSPSNKVTEKGKDVELRCDPISGHTALYWYRQSLGQGLEFLIYFQGNSAPDKSGLPSDRFSAERTGGSVSTLTIQRTQQEDSAVYLCASSLRGPTEAFFGQGTRLTVV.